Listed below are T cell receptor beta chains from one sample, sequenced in a study of shared T cell receptors in the human thymus. The assay was immunoSEQ multiplex PCR, and TCRdb's table has in-frame clones only and misses some. The sample contains 450,000 to 650,000 clones, around 78% of which appear only once. The same specimen was also included in a second study, on human thymus T cells.

The sample was thymocytes. These receptors all come from a boy younger than two with a congenital heart defect. Each CDR3 is given without its conserved first and last residue.

V gene	CDR3 protein
TRBV11-2	ASSSWGTSGSYEQY
TRBV7-8	ASSLDRGLGANVLT
TRBV19	ASSIPGTGGQPQH
TRBV11-2	ASSTTGDPKNIQY
TRBV7-9	ASSLAGRAIKTQY
TRBV29-1	SVEAGQGGNYGYT
TRBV7-8	ASSSRLAGGTGELF
TRBV29-1	SVEDREFLPYEQY
TRBV30	AWTWTDKEKAF
TRBV6-4	ARKRGTSGNTGELF
TRBV4-1	ASSQDLGTGWYEQY
TRBV30	AWSLRHKNTEAF
TRBV30	AWSRTSAQSSYEQY
TRBV29-1	SVEDQAQEAF
TRBV5-8	ASSLDRVQNGYT
TRBV13	ASSLGGRVSYEQY
TRBV5-6	ASSTPGDKPSEQY
TRBV9	ASSVIGDRETQY
TRBV10-3	AISERGVATDTQY
TRBV5-6	ASSAPYAGRVSYNEQF
TRBV4-1	ASSQDSEWTSNNEQF
TRBV4-2	ASSQVRVERVYYGYT
TRBV4-1	ASSQAISGRVVYEQY
TRBV29-1	SVAVGGLGRGEQY
TRBV29-1	SVYPSGNDEQY
TRBV6-5	ASSEGTGVNILF
TRBV28	ASSFPPGTSADNEQF
TRBV19	ASSIDQGEKLF
TRBV6-4	ASSGGRDGNEQF
TRBV5-6	ASSDRAGTEAF
TRBV7-2	ASSLARDGLAGGLEQY